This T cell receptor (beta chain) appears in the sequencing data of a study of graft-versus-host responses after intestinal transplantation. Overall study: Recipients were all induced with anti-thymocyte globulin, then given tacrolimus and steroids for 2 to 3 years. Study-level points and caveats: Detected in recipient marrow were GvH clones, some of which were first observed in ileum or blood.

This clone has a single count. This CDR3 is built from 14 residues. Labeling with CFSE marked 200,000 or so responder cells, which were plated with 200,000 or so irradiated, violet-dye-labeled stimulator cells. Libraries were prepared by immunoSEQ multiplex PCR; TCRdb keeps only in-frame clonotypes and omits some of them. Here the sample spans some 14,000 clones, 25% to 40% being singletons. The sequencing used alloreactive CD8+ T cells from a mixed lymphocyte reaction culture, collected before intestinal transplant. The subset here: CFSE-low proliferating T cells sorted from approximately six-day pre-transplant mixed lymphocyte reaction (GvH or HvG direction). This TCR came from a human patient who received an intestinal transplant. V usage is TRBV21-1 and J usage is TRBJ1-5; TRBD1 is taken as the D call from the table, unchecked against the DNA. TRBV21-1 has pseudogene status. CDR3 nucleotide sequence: TGTGCCAGCAGCAAAGAAGGGGGTCATCAGCCCCAGCATTTT. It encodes CASSKEGGHQPQHF.